This T cell receptor beta chain comes out of a study of cytomegalovirus exposure and HLA in healthy donors. Whole-study results and caveats: The listing of 150 to 200 TCR beta chains classed them as cytomegalovirus-associated. Reports showed the classifier diagnosing cytomegalovirus status with high specificity and sensitivity. The TCR clusters that emerged in the first cohort tended, a later analysis found, to co-occur in the roughly 110 validation repertoires.

The donors were part of the approximately 130-subject validation cohort, which stood apart from the roughly 680-subject first cohort. This CDR3 spans 15 amino acids. Germline lookup yields CDR1 MNHEY and CDR2 SMNVEV (reference sequence). V lost 0 bases and J 6 bases, leaving 13 bases between the germline ends. Regarding this clone: The antigen remains unidentified.

The assay was immunoSEQ multiplex PCR, and TCRdb's table has in-frame clones only and misses some. The repertoire holds 160,000 or so clones, with more than 75% as singletons. This chain uses TRBV27 with TRBJ2-3; maybe TRBD1 (6 bases). The sequencing input was PBMCs. The TCR sequence derives from a man aged 18-30 years in good health and CMV-seronegative. CDR3: CASSLSGGLTDTQYF. DNA of the CDR3: TGTGCCAGCAGTTTATCAGGGGGTCTCACCGATACGCAGTATTTT.